The 28 T cell receptor beta chains below come from one sample, sequenced in a study of blood T cell repertoires in COVID-19. This table comes from immunoSEQ multiplex PCR, and its TCRdb copy is limited to in-frame clones, with some not included. The sample carries about 130,000 clones, 85% recorded once. Sequences were obtained from peripheral blood. These receptors came from a woman at least 80 years old with acute or convalescent COVID-19.

The chain is built from TRBV14 and TRBJ2-1; D ambiguous. Germline V gene data show CDR1 as SGHDN and CDR2 as FVKESK. This CDR3 has 14 amino acids. With 1 base removed from V and 9 bases from J, the gap between germline ends came to 13 bases. The CDR3 DNA follows: TGTGCCAGCAGCCAAGTTGTAGGATCAGGTGAGCAGTTCTTC. It codes for CASSQVVGSGEQFF.

V gene TRBV3-1 (or the pseudogene TRBV3-2) combines with J gene TRBJ1-4; 11 nucleotides align to TRBD1. CDR1 and CDR2 (germline): LGHDT, YNNKEL (reference sequence). This CDR3 region has 15 residues. The trim removed 5 bases at V and 6 bases at J, leaving 5 bases unmatched. DNA for the CDR3: TGTGCCAGCAGCTTTCGGGACAGGGGGGATGAAAAACTGTTTTTT. Translating it yields CASSFRDRGDEKLFF.

The rearrangement joins TRBV25-1 to TRBJ1-4, with TRBD1 as a possible D gene (5 bases). V lost 5 bases to trimming and J lost 5 bases, with 12 bases between them. CDR1 and CDR2 (germline): MGHDK, SYGVNS. This CDR3 has 14 amino acids. The CDR3 coding sequence is TGTGCCAGCAGTAGAAGGGGTCAAAATGAAAAACTGTTTTTT. Encoded protein: CASSRRGQNEKLFF.

The chain uses TRBV4-3 and TRBJ1-1; 7 positions agree with TRBD1. V gave up 8 bases and J gave up 10 bases; unmatched junction bases: 19. The germline V gene encodes CDR1 LGHNA and CDR2 YSLEER. The CDR3 totals 15 residues. The CDR3 DNA reads TGCGCCAGCGGGGTACAGGGGTCGCCTCGAGGGCTAGCTTTCTTT. As protein: CASGVQGSPRGLAFF.

The chain joins TRBV7-2 to TRBJ1-5; 7 positions match TRBD1. Germline V lookup: CDR1 SGHTA, CDR2 FQGNSA. The CDR3 spans 14 residues. Trimming cost V 3 bases and J 5 bases; bases outside gene matches: 4. CDR3 residues: CASSFDREYQPQHF. CDR3 in DNA: TGTGCCAGCAGCTTTGACAGGGAATATCAGCCCCAGCATTTT. Full variable domain (missing parts from reference TRBV7-2 and TRBJ1-5): GAGVSQSPSNKVTEKGKDVELRCDPISGHTALYWYRQSLGQGLEFLIYFQGNSAPDKSGLPSDRFSAERTGGSVSTLTIQRTQQEDSAVYLCASSFDREYQPQHFGDGTRLSIL.

This clone was found once. The chain carries TRBV2 and TRBJ1-2, with D possibly being TRBD1 (6 bases). CDR3 size: 13 residues. Germline lookup yields CDR1 SNHLY and CDR2 FYNNEI. Trimming removed 3 bases at V and 6 bases at J, with 11 bases between. CDR3 region: CASSEDSGNGYTF. The CDR3 bases are TGTGCCAGCAGTGAGGACAGTGGAAATGGCTACACCTTC.

The chain links TRBV5-1 to TRBJ2-5; no clear D gene. The CDR3 totals 15 residues. The V end was cut by 1 base, the J end by 1 base, with 11 bases between. Germline CDR1 SGHRS, CDR2 YFSETQ. The CDR3 sequence: CASSLNGPLQETQYF. CDR3 in DNA: TGCGCCAGCAGCTTGAATGGGCCACTCCAAGAGACCCAGTACTTC.

This clone was seen only a few times. This chain links TRBV7-6 with TRBJ2-3, with D hard to call. The CDR3 loop spans 14 amino acids. Germline CDR1 is SGHVS and CDR2 is FNYEAQ. V was pared by 2 bases and J by 1 base, with 7 bases between. CDR3 sequence: CASSLQPGTDTQYF. The CDR3 bases are TGTGCCAGCAGCTTACAACCGGGCACAGATACGCAGTATTTT.

The chain is built from TRBV28 and TRBJ1-2, with no clear D. This CDR3 has 11 residues. V lost 5 bases and J 4 bases, leaving 5 bases between the germline ends. Germline V gives CDR1 MDHEN, CDR2 SYDVKM. As DNA, the CDR3 is TGTGCCAGCAGTACGCGCTATGGCTACACCTTC. The encoded protein is CASSTRYGYTF.

In its sample, this clone was seen a few times. The chain recombines TRBV2 with TRBJ1-6; 7 bases map to TRBD1. The germline gives CDR1 SNHLY, CDR2 FYNNEI. This CDR3 region has 14 residues. V trimming: 3 bases; J trimming: 9 bases; junction bases outside the gene matches: 5. In nucleotides, the CDR3 is TGTGCCAGCAGTGACGGGACAGAAGCTTCACCCCTCCACTTT. As protein: CASSDGTEASPLHF.

The chain uses TRBV15 and TRBJ1-1, with D possibly being TRBD1 (6 bases). CDR1 and CDR2 from the germline V gene are LNHNV and YYDKDF (reference sequence). V dropped 0 bases and J dropped 2 bases, with 13 bases sitting between them. The CDR3 runs 16 residues. The CDR3 loop is CATSRDDWTANTEAFF. CDR3 nucleotides: TGTGCCACCAGCAGAGATGACTGGACAGCTAACACTGAAGCTTTCTTT.

V is TRBV6-2 or TRBV6-3 and J is TRBJ1-1; D is perhaps TRBD1 (6 bases). The ends were cut back, 6 bases at V and 0 bases at J, with 11 bases in the middle. Germline V gene lookup returns CDR1 MNHEY and CDR2 SVGEGT. The CDR3 extends over 14 amino acids. The CDR3, as DNA: TGTGCCAGCAGACCTTACAGGGTGAACACTGAAGCTTTCTTT. Translated, it gives CASRPYRVNTEAFF.

The chain employs TRBV18 and TRBJ1-1, with TRBD1 matching over 8 bases. V shed 2 bases, J shed 2 bases, and the junction held 10 bases outside the gene matches. Germline V gene data show CDR1 as KGHSH and CDR2 as LQKENI. The CDR3 contains 17 residues. CDR3 protein: CASSPAYRGIRNTEAFF. CDR3 in DNA: TGTGCCAGCTCACCAGCTTACAGGGGGATAAGAAACACTGAAGCTTTCTTT.

This clone has just one count. At one boundary the junction diverges from the germline segment, which might be a read error. The V and J genes are TRBV5-4 and TRBJ2-7; the match to TRBD2 covers 13 bases. The length of the CDR3 is 16 residues. CDR1 and CDR2 from the germline V gene are SGHNT and YYREEE (reference sequence). This CDR3 reads CASSLGTSGGAYEQYF. CDR3 coding DNA: TGTGCCAGCAGCTTGGGGACTAGCGGGGGCGCGTACGAACAGTACTTC. Based on the CDR3 plus reference TRBV5-4 and TRBJ2-7, the full variable domain is ETGVTQSPTHLIKTRGQQVTLRCSSQSGHNTVSWYQQALGQGPQFIFQYYREEENGRGNFPPRFSGLQFPNYSSELNVNALELDDSALYLCASSLGTSGGAYEQYFGPGTRLTVT.

The rearrangement uses TRBV12-3 or TRBV12-4 and TRBJ1-1; 7 bases line up with TRBD1. The CDR3 covers 13 residues. The V gene end was trimmed by 8 bases and the J gene end by 1 base; junction bases not matched to a gene: 4. The CDR3 DNA reads TGTGCCAGCTACAGGGGCGGGAACACTGAAGCTTTCTTT. It specifies CASYRGGNTEAFF.

This clone has only a few counts. J is TRBJ1-6 and V is TRBV7-2; perhaps TRBD1 as D (5 bases). V was pared by 1 base and J by 8 bases, with 12 bases between. Looked up from germline, CDR1 is SGHTA and CDR2 is FQGNSA. The CDR3 is made up of 15 amino acids. CDR3 residues: CASSLVGRGDSPLHF. CDR3 sequence (DNA): TGTGCCAGCAGCTTAGTAGGGAGGGGAGATTCACCCCTCCACTTT.

CDR3 nucleotide sequence: TGCGCCAGCAGTCAAGGACAGGCGTTAGTCACTGAAGCTTTCTTT. Protein sequence: CASSQGQALVTEAFF. This chain uses TRBV5-1 with TRBJ1-1, with 7 bases fitting TRBD1. This CDR3 spans 15 amino acids. With V trimmed by 5 bases and J by 4 bases, 11 bases remained unmatched. The germline CDR1 and CDR2 sequences are SGHRS and YFSETQ.

This chain connects TRBV7-9 to TRBJ2-1; 9 positions agree with TRBD2. This CDR3 spans 13 amino acids. Germline V gives CDR1 SEHNR, CDR2 FQNEAQ (reference sequence). With V trimmed by 5 bases and J by 13 bases, 9 bases remained unmatched. This chain's CDR3 is CASSIHSGGGQFF. The CDR3 nucleotides read TGTGCCAGCAGCATCCATAGCGGGGGTGGACAGTTCTTC.

The chain couples TRBV29-1 to TRBJ1-4, with a possible D match to TRBD1 (6 bases). The V end lost 8 bases, the J end lost 0 bases, and 13 bases lay between the germline ends. Germline CDR1 reads SQVTM; CDR2 reads ANQGSEA. This CDR3 contains 14 residues. The CDR3 sequence: CSIGQTATNEKLFF. CDR3 bases: TGCAGCATAGGACAGACGGCAACTAATGAAAAACTGTTTTTT.

V is TRBV19 and J is TRBJ2-2; 9 bases line up with TRBD2. CDR1 and CDR2 from the germline V gene are LNHDA and SQIVND (reference sequence). The CDR3 consists of 18 residues. The ends lost 1 base at V and 7 bases at J; junction bases unmatched: 13. CDR3 DNA sequence: TGTGCCAGTAGTATAGCCTTATTACGCGGGGGGGCGTACGGGGAGCTGTTTTTT. Protein product: CASSIALLRGGAYGELFF.

The chain uses TRBV5-4 and TRBJ1-6, with D hard to call. V lost 0 bases and J lost 14, with 15 bases in between. The CDR3 is 14 amino acids. Germline CDR1 and CDR2: SGHNT and YYREEE (reference sequence). The CDR3 region is CASSLAGPLTSLHF. The CDR3 DNA is TGTGCCAGCAGCTTGGCAGGCCCCTTAACTTCCCTCCACTTT.

V is TRBV3-1 (or the pseudogene TRBV3-2) and J is TRBJ1-2; no reliable D call. CDR1 and CDR2 from the germline V gene are LGHDT and YNNKEL (reference sequence). The CDR3 totals 13 residues. V was clipped by 0 bases and J by 4 bases, with 6 bases between them. CDR3 in DNA: TGTGCCAGCAGCCAAGATTGGAGCTATGGCTACACCTTC. This codes for CASSQDWSYGYTF.

The chain is built from TRBV24-1 and TRBJ1-5; TRBD1 agrees at 8 bases. Per germline, CDR1 KGHDR and CDR2 SFDVKD. Trimming cost V 3 bases and J 6 bases; bases outside gene matches: 6. This CDR3 is built from 15 residues. In DNA form, the CDR3 reads TGTGCCACCAGTGATGCCGGGACAGGTCTTCAGCCCCAGCATTTT. Translating it yields CATSDAGTGLQPQHF.

The V and J genes are TRBV7-8 and TRBJ1-5; 11 nucleotides line up with TRBD1. V gave up 5 bases and J gave up 7 bases; unmatched junction bases: 13. This CDR3 has 17 residues. The germline V gene has CDR1 SGHVS and CDR2 FQNEAQ. In nucleotides, the CDR3 is TGTGCCAGCAGCCCAGGACAGGGGGCGAATATGAGGCAGCCCCAGCATTTT. Its translation is CASSPGQGANMRQPQHF.

V usage is TRBV6-5 and J usage is TRBJ2-2; the D gene is possibly TRBD1 (6 bases). The V end lost 7 bases, the J end lost 7 bases, and 16 bases lay between the germline ends. The CDR3 contains 14 residues. The germline gives CDR1 MNHEY, CDR2 SVGAGI. DNA for the CDR3: TGTGCCAGCAACACCCTAGGGACACTCGGGGAGCTGTTTTTT. This codes for CASNTLGTLGELFF.

The rearrangement joins TRBV4-1 to TRBJ1-1; TRBD1 aligns across 7 bases. CDR1 is MGHRA, CDR2 YSYEKL, per germline. The CDR3 extends over 14 amino acids. The trim removed 3 bases at V and 1 base at J, leaving 2 bases unmatched. The CDR3 DNA sequence: TGCGCCAGCAGCCAGACAGGGCCGAACACTGAAGCTTTCTTT. It yields the protein CASSQTGPNTEAFF.

V and J are TRBV7-2 and TRBJ1-1; TRBD1 is a possible D gene (5 bases). V lost 5 bases, J lost 0 bases, and 13 bases lay in between. The CDR3 extends over 15 amino acids. Germline values: CDR1 SGHTA, CDR2 FQGNSA. In nucleotides, the CDR3 is TGTGCCAGCAGCCTGGACACTCACATGAACACTGAAGCTTTCTTT. Protein product: CASSLDTHMNTEAFF.

CDR3 amino acids: CASSSFQGAGELFF. DNA of the CDR3: TGTGCCAGCAGCTCATTTCAGGGTGCCGGGGAGCTGTTTTTT. The chain recombines TRBV11-2 with TRBJ2-2; a possible D gene is TRBD1 (5 bases). CDR3 length: 14 amino acids. Germline CDR1 and CDR2: SGHAT and FQNNGV. V was trimmed by 4 bases and J by 6 bases, leaving 12 bases between them.